Listed here are 18 T cell receptor beta chains from one sample, sequenced in a study of blood T cell repertoires in COVID-19. Libraries were prepared by immunoSEQ multiplex PCR; TCRdb keeps only in-frame clonotypes and omits some of them. The data contain approximately 500,000 clones, around 87% of them singletons. Sequencing was performed on PBMCs or T cells enriched from blood (not recorded which). These receptors were collected from a woman in her forties who had recovered from COVID-19.

The V gene is TRBV14, the J gene TRBJ1-1; 8 bases line up with TRBD1. The ends lost 3 bases at V and 0 bases at J; junction bases unmatched: 3. The CDR3 extends over 15 amino acids. Germline lookup yields CDR1 SGHDN and CDR2 FVKESK. The CDR3 protein is CASSHRGRLNTEAFF. CDR3 bases: TGTGCCAGCAGCCACAGGGGGCGCTTGAACACTGAAGCTTTCTTT.

The chain carries TRBV9 and TRBJ2-7, with D uncertain. Germline V gene sequence: CDR1 SGDLS, CDR2 YYNGEE. The CDR3 has 13 residues. V lost 4 bases and J lost 4, with 12 bases in between. CDR3 protein: CASSPEPFYEQYF. DNA for the CDR3: TGTGCCAGCAGCCCCGAGCCCTTTTACGAGCAGTACTTC.

This clone was seen once. V and J are TRBV6-4 and TRBJ2-2, with TRBD2 matching over 7 bases. Per germline, CDR1 MRHNA and CDR2 SNTAGT. The CDR3 consists of 15 residues. J was trimmed by 4 bases and V by 3 bases; bases with no gene match: 5. The CDR3, as DNA: TGTGCCAGCAGTGAACGGGAGGTGGGCACCGGGGAGCTGTTTTTT. It translates to CASSEREVGTGELFF.

The CDR3 region has the DNA TGTGCCAGCAGTTACCTTATGGAAGCTTTCTTT. This translates into CASSYLMEAFF. The J gene is TRBJ1-1, the V gene TRBV6-6, with unresolved D. The germline gives CDR1 MNHNY, CDR2 SVGAGI (reference sequence). V was cut by 2 bases and J by 8 bases, with 6 bases left in between. This CDR3 region has 11 residues.

The chain recombines TRBV2 with TRBJ2-7; no reliable D call. V was cut by 7 bases and J by 1 base, with 5 bases left in between. CDR1 and CDR2 (germline): SNHLY, FYNNEI. The CDR3 totals 11 residues. The CDR3 loop is CASTSSYEQYF. DNA of the CDR3: TGTGCCAGCACGTCTTCCTACGAGCAGTACTTC. The complete variable domain, with remaining parts taken from reference TRBV2 and TRBJ2-7, reads EPEVTQTPSHQVTQMGQEVILRCVPISNHLYFYWYRQILGQKVEFLVSFYNNEISEKSEIFDDQFSVERPDGSNFTLKIRSTKLEDSAMYFCASTSSYEQYFGPGTRLTVT.

This clone was recorded once. V gene TRBV9 combines with J gene TRBJ2-1; the match to TRBD2 covers 10 bases. The germline gives CDR1 SGDLS, CDR2 YYNGEE. J gave up 5 bases and V 7 bases, and 6 bases lay outside the gene matches. This CDR3 has 14 residues. CDR3 coding DNA: TGTGCCAGCTCCGGACTAGCGGCACACAATGAGCAGTTCTTC. It translates to CASSGLAAHNEQFF.

The J gene is TRBJ2-5, the V gene TRBV9; 12 nucleotides line up with TRBD2. The CDR3 covers 18 residues. V lost 3 bases to trimming and J lost 2 bases; unmatched junction nucleotides: 11. Germline loops: CDR1 SGDLS, CDR2 YYNGEE. CDR3 sequence: CASSDRLAGESSQETQYF. The CDR3 DNA is TGTGCCAGCAGCGATCGACTAGCGGGAGAGTCCTCGCAAGAGACCCAGTACTTC.

The chain joins TRBV11-3 to TRBJ1-1, with D possibly being TRBD1 (6 bases). The germline gives CDR1 SGHNT, CDR2 YENEEA. V lost 5 bases to trimming and J lost 1 base, with 14 bases between them. The CDR3 loop spans 15 amino acids. CDR3 in amino acids: CASSKRGQSNTEAFF. CDR3 DNA sequence: TGTGCCAGCAGCAAACGAGGACAGTCGAACACTGAAGCTTTCTTT. Full variable domain (remainder filled in from reference TRBV11-3 and TRBJ1-1): EAGVVQSPRYKIIEKKQPVAFWCNPISGHNTLYWYLQNLGQGPELLIRYENEEAVDDSQLPKDRFSAERLKGVDSTLKIQPAELGDSAVYLCASSKRGQSNTEAFFGQGTRLTVV.

The rearrangement joins TRBV18 to TRBJ2-7; D uncertain. Germline-derived CDR1 and CDR2 are KGHSH and LQKENI. This CDR3 spans 14 amino acids. V lost 0 bases, J lost 2 bases, and 8 bases lay in between. This CDR3 reads CASSPPSSPYEQYF. Here the CDR3 DNA reads TGTGCCAGCTCACCACCTAGTAGTCCCTACGAGCAGTACTTC. The full variable domain, completed using reference TRBV18 and TRBJ2-7, is NAGVMQNPRHLVRRRGQEARLRCSPMKGHSHVYWYRQLPEEGLKFMVYLQKENIIDESGMPKERFSAEFPKEGPSILRIQQVVRGDSAAYFCASSPPSSPYEQYFGPGTRLTVT.

This clone was seen more than once but under ten times. CDR3 coding DNA: TGTGCCAGCACGACAGGGTTAGACTATGGCTACACCTTC. This gives the protein CASTTGLDYGYTF. The J gene is TRBJ1-2, the V gene TRBV25-1; 7 bases fit TRBD1. CDR3 length: 13 residues. Germline-derived CDR1 and CDR2 are MGHDK and SYGVNS. V dropped 7 bases and J dropped 3; count of bases not matched to a gene: 5.

The genes are TRBV13 and TRBJ1-1; 7 positions agree with TRBD1. With V trimmed by 5 bases and J by 1 base, 10 bases remained unmatched. The CDR3 runs 16 residues. CDR1 PRHDT and CDR2 FYEKMQ come from the germline V gene (reference sequence). For the CDR3, the DNA is TGTGCCAGCAGCCTCTTTTGGACAGGATCGAACACTGAAGCTTTCTTT. Its translation is CASSLFWTGSNTEAFF.

J is TRBJ2-3 and V is TRBV5-1, with TRBD2 identical over 7 bases. The length of the CDR3 is 16 residues. The junction had 11 bases not matched to a gene; V was cut back by 4 bases and J by 3 bases. Germline V gives CDR1 SGHRS, CDR2 YFSETQ. The CDR3 spells CASSPEGRERTDTQYF. The CDR3 DNA is TGCGCCAGCAGCCCCGAGGGGCGGGAGAGGACAGATACGCAGTATTTT.

In DNA form, the CDR3 reads TGTGCCAGCAGCTTTGGGGCCGTCTACGAGCAGTACTTC. It yields the protein CASSFGAVYEQYF. The chain employs TRBV7-9 and TRBJ2-7, with D possibly TRBD1 on 5 matching bases. CDR1 and CDR2 (germline): SEHNR, FQNEAQ (reference sequence). V shed 3 bases and J shed 3 bases, with 9 bases lying between them. The CDR3 length is 13 residues.

The CDR3 DNA reads TGTGCCAGCTCACCAATTCCTAGGACTAGCGAGCGTCGCACTTCCACAGATACGCAGTATTTT. It encodes CASSPIPRTSERRTSTDTQYF. V usage is TRBV18 and J usage is TRBJ2-3, with 9 bases identical to TRBD2. Losses at the gene ends were 2 bases for V and 2 bases for J; bases not matched to a gene: 20. Germline CDR1 reads KGHSH; CDR2 reads LQKENI. This CDR3 is 21 amino acids long.

In its sample, this clone was seen once. The rearrangement links TRBV6-5 to TRBJ1-2; D not resolved. There are 14 residues in the CDR3. Germline V gives CDR1 MNHEY, CDR2 SVGAGI. V was shortened by 4 bases and J by 5 bases, with 14 bases between the two germline ends. The CDR3 region is CASSSGSQRYGYTF. The DNA for the CDR3 is TGTGCCAGCAGTTCGGGGTCACAGAGATATGGCTACACCTTC.

The chain is built from TRBV7-2 and TRBJ1-5, with 10 bases lining up with TRBD1. Germline V gives CDR1 SGHTA, CDR2 FQGNSA. CDR3 size: 16 residues. With 4 bases clipped from V and 4 bases from J, the junction kept 7 bases outside the gene matches. In DNA, the CDR3 is TGTGCCAGCAGCTCGATACCGGGACAGGGGAATCAGCCCCAGCATTTT. Translating it yields CASSSIPGQGNQPQHF.

J is TRBJ1-1 and V is TRBV6-2 or TRBV6-3; no firm D call. The V gene lost 0 bases and the J gene lost 1 base, with 9 bases spanning the gap. Germline V CDR1 and CDR2: MNHEY, SVGEGT. The CDR3 is 15 amino acids. The CDR3 protein is CASSYSGRWNTEAFF. CDR3 coding DNA: TGTGCCAGCAGTTACTCGGGCAGGTGGAACACTGAAGCTTTCTTT.

The genes are TRBV24-1 and TRBJ2-7, with 10 bases identical to TRBD1. Unmatched junction bases numbered 4, after V lost 4 bases and J lost 2 bases. The CDR3 is 15 residues long. CDR1 and CDR2 from the germline V gene are KGHDR and SFDVKD. The CDR3 DNA reads as TGTGCCACCAGTGACCGGACAGGGGGAGCCTACGAGCAGTACTTC. It translates to CATSDRTGGAYEQYF.